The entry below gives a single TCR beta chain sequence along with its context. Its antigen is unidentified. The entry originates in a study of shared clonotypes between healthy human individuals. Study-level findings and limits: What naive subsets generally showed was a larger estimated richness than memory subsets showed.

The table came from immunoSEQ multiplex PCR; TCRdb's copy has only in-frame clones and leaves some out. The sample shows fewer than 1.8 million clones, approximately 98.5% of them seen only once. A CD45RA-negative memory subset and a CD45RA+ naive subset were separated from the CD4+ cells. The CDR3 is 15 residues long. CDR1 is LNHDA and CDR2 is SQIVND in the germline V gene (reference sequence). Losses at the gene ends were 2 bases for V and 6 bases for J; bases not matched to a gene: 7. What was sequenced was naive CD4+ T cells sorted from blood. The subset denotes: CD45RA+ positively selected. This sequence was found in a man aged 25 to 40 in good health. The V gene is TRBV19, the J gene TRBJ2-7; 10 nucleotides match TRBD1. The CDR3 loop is CASSITPTGGGEQYF. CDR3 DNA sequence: TGTGCCAGTAGTATAACCCCGACAGGGGGCGGCGAGCAGTACTTC.